This T cell receptor (beta chain) is from a study of T cells in Graves' hyperthyroidism and ophthalmopathy. Study-wide results and caveats: Most clonotypes expanded in the thyroid (above 0.001) were also present in blood.

Using RNA transcripts as the source, TCR beta CDR3 regions were amplified. First-round RT-PCR with HTBI primers amplified the TCR CDR3 region. TCRdb analysed the multiplex PCR reads with MiXCR anew, one entry per CDR3 protein. The sample lists more than 350,000 distinct CDR3 sequences, about a sixth occurring once. The CDR3 totals 13 residues. Per germline, CDR1 SQVTM and CDR2 ANQGSEA. V lost 5 bases and J lost 4, with 14 bases in between. With regard to this clonotype: Its target is unknown.

The TCR comes from a woman in her 30s with Graves' hyperthyroidism that later progressed to Graves' ophthalmopathy. The V and J genes are TRBV29-1 and TRBJ1-1; D might be TRBD1 (5 bases). The sample was blood. CDR3: CSVSSGAGTEAFF. As DNA, the CDR3 is TGCAGCGTTTCATCCGGGGCGGGCACTGAAGCTTTCTTT.